The 19 T cell receptor beta chains listed next were all sequenced from one sample in a study of blood T cell repertoires in COVID-19. The method was immunoSEQ multiplex PCR; TCRdb's version includes in-frame clones alone and lacks a portion of them. The sample includes about 190,000 clones, 70% to 90% seen only once; the top ten take 20% to 25%. Specimen: PBMCs or T cells enriched from blood (not recorded which). These receptors were obtained from a woman in her thirties or forties in a cohort exposed to, infected with or recovered from COVID-19 (not recorded which).

This clone was counted ten times or more. The genes are TRBV6-5 and TRBJ1-5, with D perhaps TRBD1 (6 bases). Germline lookup yields CDR1 MNHEY and CDR2 SVGAGI. The CDR3 has 12 residues. V was cut by 4 bases and J by 5 bases, with 6 bases left in between. The CDR3: CASSSGDQPQHF. CDR3 DNA: TGTGCCAGCAGTTCAGGGGATCAGCCCCAGCATTTT.

V usage is TRBV6-5 and J usage is TRBJ1-4; D unresolved. The CDR3 sequence is 15 residues long. V shed 6 bases and J shed 6 bases, with 17 bases lying between them. CDR1 is MNHEY and CDR2 is SVGAGI in the germline V gene. The CDR3 nucleotides are TGTGCCAGCAGGGCTACATGGGTCCAGGATGAAAAACTGTTTTTT. Translated, it gives CASRATWVQDEKLFF.

The genes are TRBV13 and TRBJ2-7; the D gene is possibly TRBD2 (5 bases). This CDR3 comprises 12 residues. CDR1 is PRHDT and CDR2 is FYEKMQ in the germline V gene (reference sequence). This chain's CDR3 is CAKEVGVYEQYF. Here the CDR3 DNA reads TGTGCTAAGGAGGTTGGGGTCTACGAGCAGTACTTC.

The chain uses TRBV28 and TRBJ2-7; TRBD1 matches at 7 bases. The germline V gene has CDR1 MDHEN and CDR2 SYDVKM. CDR3 length equals 15 residues. The J segment lost 5 bases and the V segment lost 5 bases, leaving 12 bases of the junction unmatched. CDR3 sequence: CASSATGAPPDEQYF. In DNA, the CDR3 is TGTGCCAGCAGTGCCACAGGGGCCCCCCCTGACGAGCAGTACTTC.

This CDR3 is CASSKPLRGYTF. The CDR3 nucleotides are TGTGCCAGCAGCAAACCCCTTAGAGGCTACACCTTC. The gene calls are TRBV21-1 and TRBJ1-2. TRBV21-1 is termed a pseudogene. This CDR3 region has 12 residues.

The V and J genes are TRBV5-1 and TRBJ1-1, with D possibly matching TRBD1 (5 bases). The length of the CDR3 is 15 residues. The V end was cut by 3 bases, the J end by 0 bases, with 12 bases between. Germline CDR1 SGHRS, CDR2 YFSETQ. The CDR3: CASSSRGGMNTEAFF. The DNA for the CDR3 is TGCGCCAGCAGCTCCCGGGGGGGAATGAACACTGAAGCTTTCTTT.

This chain uses TRBV6-2 or TRBV6-3 with TRBJ2-7; weak D call: TRBD2 (5 bases). CDR3 size: 11 residues. Germline lookup yields CDR1 MNHEY and CDR2 SVGEGT. Trimming cost V 5 bases and J 6 bases, with 8 bases left between them. CDR3 protein: CASSPGIEQYF. CDR3 DNA: TGTGCCAGCAGTCCGGGGATCGAGCAGTACTTC.

The chain links TRBV24-1 to TRBJ1-2, with 8 nucleotides matching TRBD1. The V gene's germline CDR1 is KGHDR and CDR2 SFDVKD. This CDR3 spans 15 amino acids. The J segment lost 4 bases and the V segment lost 4 bases, leaving 7 bases of the junction unmatched. The CDR3 protein is CATSDRDRPIYGYTF. CDR3 nucleotides: TGTGCCACCAGTGACAGGGACAGGCCTATCTATGGCTACACCTTC.

The chain combines TRBV19 with TRBJ1-2; D is unclear. The CDR3 extends over 13 amino acids. Germline CDR1 is LNHDA and CDR2 is SQIVND (reference sequence). The germline V and J ends were trimmed by 4 bases and 2 bases, with 8 bases remaining between them. The CDR3 here is CASSTTTNYGYTF. The CDR3 nucleotides read TGTGCCAGTAGTACGACAACCAACTATGGCTACACCTTC.

The CDR3 spells CASRGSIGGDTQYF. CDR3 DNA sequence: TGTGCCAGCAGAGGGTCAATAGGGGGAGATACGCAGTATTTT. This rearrangement joins TRBV6-5 to TRBJ2-3, with D maybe TRBD1 (6 bases). V dropped 6 bases and J dropped 5 bases, with 15 bases sitting between them. Germline CDR1 is MNHEY and CDR2 is SVGAGI. The CDR3 is made up of 14 amino acids.

This clone occurred a few times. The rearrangement joins TRBV28 to TRBJ1-4; D is unresolved. In germline, CDR1 is MDHEN, CDR2 SYDVKM. The V end lost 3 bases, the J end lost 0 bases, and 5 bases lay between the germline ends. The CDR3 length is 14 residues. Here the CDR3 DNA reads TGTGCCAGCAGTTTGAGTGCAACTAATGAAAAACTGTTTTTT. This sequence encodes CASSLSATNEKLFF.

This chain connects TRBV19 to TRBJ2-2; 10 nucleotides match TRBD2. The CDR3 extends over 16 amino acids. Germline V gene data show CDR1 as LNHDA and CDR2 as SQIVND (reference sequence). The ends lost 5 bases at V and 5 bases at J; junction bases unmatched: 8. CDR3 protein: CASSWERGGRTGELFF. CDR3 coding DNA: TGTGCCAGTAGTTGGGAGCGGGGGGGCCGAACCGGGGAGCTGTTTTTT.

The V and J genes are TRBV7-2 and TRBJ1-1, with 8 bases aligning to TRBD1. This CDR3 spans 16 amino acids. CDR1 and CDR2 from the germline V gene are SGHTA and FQGNSA. Trimming cost V 3 bases and J 1 base; bases outside gene matches: 7. The CDR3 DNA is TGTGCCAGCAGCTTTAGGGACAGGCCGTCGAACACTGAAGCTTTCTTT. Translated, it gives CASSFRDRPSNTEAFF. Using reference TRBV7-2 and TRBJ1-1 for the parts outside the CDR3, the full variable domain is GAGVSQSPSNKVTEKGKDVELRCDPISGHTALYWYRQSLGQGLEFLIYFQGNSAPDKSGLPSDRFSAERTGGSVSTLTIQRTQQEDSAVYLCASSFRDRPSNTEAFFGQGTRLTVV.

The chain uses TRBV6-5 and TRBJ1-5; no clear D. Germline V gene lookup returns CDR1 MNHEY and CDR2 SVGAGI. Deletions cut 1 base from V and 0 bases from J, with 10 bases between. The CDR3 runs to 16 residues. CDR3 in amino acids: CASSYFYILSNQPQHF. The CDR3 DNA is TGTGCCAGCAGTTACTTCTATATCCTTAGCAATCAGCCCCAGCATTTT.

The chain is built from TRBV27 and TRBJ1-2, with 10 bases that match TRBD1. The CDR3 consists of 17 residues. V trimming: 5 bases; J trimming: 4 bases; junction bases outside the gene matches: 13. Germline V gene data show CDR1 as MNHEY and CDR2 as SMNVEV (reference sequence). This chain's CDR3 is CASSDRQGARGGYGYTF. CDR3 DNA sequence: TGTGCCAGCAGTGATCGACAGGGGGCGCGAGGGGGCTATGGCTACACCTTC.

The CDR3, as DNA: TGTGCCAGTAGTATAGTGAGAGACAGGGGGACTGAAGCTTTCTTT. Amino acid sequence: CASSIVRDRGTEAFF. The V call is TRBV19, the J call TRBJ1-1; 9 bases agree with TRBD1. V lost 1 base to trimming and J lost 5 bases; unmatched junction nucleotides: 5. Per germline, CDR1 LNHDA and CDR2 SQIVND (reference sequence). The CDR3 runs to 15 residues.

V gene TRBV6-1 combines with J gene TRBJ1-1; D gene unclear. Trimming shortened V by 1 base and J by 6 bases, and 15 bases separated the two germline ends. Germline-derived CDR1 and CDR2 are MNHNS and SASEGT. This CDR3 is built from 15 residues. CDR3 bases: TGTGCCAGCAGTGAAGGGCCCTACGGGAAGGCTGAAGCTTTCTTT. Translated: CASSEGPYGKAEAFF.

Concerning this clone: Other DNA sequences in this sample translate to the same CDR3. The chain carries TRBV13 and TRBJ1-2, with TRBD1 as a possible D gene (5 bases). This CDR3 comprises 13 residues. Per germline, CDR1 PRHDT and CDR2 FYEKMQ (reference sequence). Trimming pared 3 bases from V and 2 bases from J, leaving 7 bases between. In DNA, the CDR3 is TGTGCCAGCAGCTTTTCAGGGAACTATGGCTACACCTTC. Encoded protein: CASSFSGNYGYTF.

The chain couples TRBV11-3 to TRBJ2-2; the match to TRBD2 covers 10 bases. The CDR3 is 18 residues long. V lost 0 bases, J lost 3 bases, and 7 bases stayed unmatched. Per the germline V gene, CDR1 is SGHNT and CDR2 is YENEEA. The CDR3 protein is CASSLDVYSGRYTGELFF. Written as DNA, the CDR3 is TGTGCCAGCAGCTTAGACGTTTATAGCGGGAGGTACACCGGGGAGCTGTTTTTT.